Listed below are T cell receptor beta chains from one sample, sequenced in a study of PD-1 and CTLA-4 blockade in melanoma. Assay: immunoSEQ multiplex PCR; the TCRdb copy retains only in-frame clones and omits some. The sample has around 29,000 clones; 85% to 90% are singletons. The sample here was CD8+ T cells from peripheral blood, taken before anti-PD-1 treatment. The source is a human donor with melanoma. Each CDR3 is given without its conserved first and last residue. Each record gives: J gene, V gene, CDR3 length, CDR3 protein.

J: TRBJ2-7; V: TRBV9; length: 14; CDR3: ASSVDGTGSSYEQY
J: TRBJ1-6; V: TRBV30; length: 9; CDR3: AWTAISPLH
J: TRBJ2-1; V: TRBV28; length: 13; CDR3: ASTPLTGAANEQF
J: TRBJ1-2; V: TRBV7-9; length: 10; CDR3: ASSPLGVYYT
J: TRBJ2-2; V: TRBV29-1; length: 9; CDR3: SGIGRGELF
J: TRBJ1-1; V: TRBV12-3/TRBV12-4; length: 10; CDR3: ASSFWGTEAF
J: TRBJ1-6; V: TRBV7-6; length: 11; CDR3: ASSSQGGSPLH
J: TRBJ2-7; V: TRBV7-8; length: 12; CDR3: ASSLLTGTSEQY
J: TRBJ2-5; V: TRBV28; length: 14; CDR3: ASRGTAAGGAETQY
J: TRBJ2-1; V: TRBV7-9; length: 11; CDR3: ASSLRSGYEQF
J: TRBJ1-5; V: TRBV30; length: 12; CDR3: AWAPGQGIQPQH
J: TRBJ2-3; V: TRBV3-1/TRBV3-2; length: 13; CDR3: ASSQGTTSTDTQY
J: TRBJ1-5; V: TRBV19; length: 13; CDR3: ASTEQLYSNQPQH
J: TRBJ2-5; V: TRBV27; length: 11; CDR3: ASSSDRGETQY
J: TRBJ2-7; V: TRBV7-2; length: 14; CDR3: ASSFYSGGYTYEQY
J: TRBJ1-4; V: TRBV28; length: 12; CDR3: ASLRGLRGEKLF
J: TRBJ1-5; V: TRBV6-1; length: 14; CDR3: ASSEADRGPDQPQH
J: TRBJ1-2; V: TRBV19; length: 13; CDR3: ASSIVSSLGDGYT
J: TRBJ2-1; V: TRBV2; length: 11; CDR3: ASSDAVWNEQF